The present TCR beta chain was sequenced within a study of OX40 agonist ivuxolimab in advanced cancers. General study findings and limits: CD8+ T cells (on average) carried more expanded clones than CD4+ T cells.

CDR1 LNHNV and CDR2 YYDKDF come from the germline V gene (reference sequence). V was clipped by 4 bases and J by 3 bases; unmatched bases: 9. This CDR3 has 17 residues. Profiled with immunoSEQ multiplex PCR; TCRdb holds only in-frame clones, not every one. The sample shows some 74,000 clones, 90% of them seen only once. Points on this clone: The antigen is undetermined.

This clonotype originated in an adult with an advanced solid tumor such as melanoma, head and neck, liver or kidney cancer. This specimen consisted of CD4+ or CD8+ T cells sorted from blood, obtained in a trial of the OX40 agonist ivuxolimab. This chain links TRBV15 with TRBJ2-2, with TRBD1 identical over 9 bases. The CDR3 loop is CATSKPGQGPHTGELFF. CDR3 sequence (DNA): TGTGCCACCAGCAAACCGGGACAGGGACCCCACACCGGGGAGCTGTTTTTT.